These 27 T cell receptor beta chains came from one sample sequenced in a study of control samples from healthy donors and cancer patients. Assay: immunoSEQ multiplex PCR; the TCRdb copy retains only in-frame clones and omits some. The table shows 100,000 to 150,000 clones, with 87% occurring only once. Sequencing was carried out using blood. The receptors come from a man aged 18-30 years in good health.

The V and J genes are TRBV2 and TRBJ2-7; the D is unclear. Trimming left V 5 bases short and J 0 bases short, with 8 bases between. CDR1 is SNHLY and CDR2 is FYNNEI in the germline V gene. The CDR3 covers 13 residues. Written as DNA, the CDR3 is TGTGCCAGCAGTCTGACACCCTCCTACGAGCAGTACTTC. It is translated as CASSLTPSYEQYF.

V usage is TRBV6-5 and J usage is TRBJ1-3, with a possible D match to TRBD1 (5 bases). The CDR3 is 15 residues long. Looked up from germline, CDR1 is MNHEY and CDR2 is SVGAGI. V lost 6 bases and J lost 0, with 12 bases in between. CDR3 protein: CASRLSGGSGNTIYF. As DNA, the CDR3 is TGTGCCAGCAGACTTTCCGGGGGCTCTGGAAACACCATATATTTT.

This sequence joins TRBV28 and TRBJ1-5; tentative D call: TRBD1 (5 bases). Trimming pared 7 bases from V and 6 bases from J, leaving 13 bases between. Per the germline V gene, CDR1 is MDHEN and CDR2 is SYDVKM. This CDR3 spans 13 amino acids. The CDR3 region has the DNA TGTGCCAGCACTGGGGCAGGTGGTCAGCCCCAGCATTTT. This encodes CASTGAGGQPQHF. Full variable domain (missing parts from reference TRBV28 and TRBJ1-5): DVKVTQSSRYLVKRTGEKVFLECVQDMDHENMFWYRQDPGLGLRLIYFSYDVKMKEKGDIPEGYSVSREKKERFSLILESASTNQTSMYLCASTGAGGQPQHFGDGTRLSIL.

The chain is built from TRBV28 and TRBJ1-1; D not certain. V gave up 3 bases and J gave up 0 bases, with 8 bases separating them. Germline V gene lookup returns CDR1 MDHEN and CDR2 SYDVKM. The CDR3 has 14 residues. The DNA for the CDR3 is TGTGCCAGCAGTTTGCTGGGGATGAACACTGAAGCTTTCTTT. Translated: CASSLLGMNTEAFF.

V and J are TRBV9 and TRBJ2-1, with 8 bases fitting TRBD1. V lost 2 bases, J lost 0 bases, and 1 base stayed unmatched. This CDR3 comprises 15 residues. Germline CDR1 and CDR2: SGDLS and YYNGEE. CDR3 sequence: CASSVTGVSYNEQFF. CDR3 sequence (DNA): TGTGCCAGCAGCGTGACAGGGGTCTCCTACAATGAGCAGTTCTTC.

V is TRBV2 and J is TRBJ2-1, with 7 nucleotides matching TRBD2. With V trimmed by 6 bases and J by 0 bases, 2 bases remained unmatched. Germline loops: CDR1 SNHLY, CDR2 FYNNEI. The CDR3 has 14 amino acids. In DNA form, the CDR3 reads TGTGCCAGCAGGGCGGGGGTCTCCTACAATGAGCAGTTCTTC. This codes for CASRAGVSYNEQFF.

J is TRBJ1-1 and V is TRBV29-1; TRBD1 might be the D (6 bases). The CDR3 extends over 17 amino acids. The germline V gene encodes CDR1 SQVTM and CDR2 ANQGSEA. Trimming left V 5 bases short and J 4 bases short, with 26 bases between. CDR3 sequence: CSVPEDSSGKVGTEAFF. The CDR3 region has the DNA TGCAGCGTTCCGGAGGACAGTTCAGGAAAGGTAGGCACTGAAGCTTTCTTT.

There are many counts of this clone. The chain combines TRBV4-3 with TRBJ2-2; D call uncertain. This CDR3 contains 14 residues. CDR1 LGHNA and CDR2 YSLEER come from the germline V gene. Trimming removed 1 base from V and 4 bases from J, with 7 bases in between. The CDR3 region has the DNA TGCGCCAGCAGCCAAGGCCCTCTCACCGGGGAGCTGTTTTTT. Protein sequence: CASSQGPLTGELFF.

The chain links TRBV6-2 or TRBV6-3 to TRBJ2-1; 9 positions match TRBD2. This CDR3 contains 15 residues. Per germline, CDR1 MNHEY and CDR2 SVGEGT. V shed 2 bases, J shed 5 bases, and the junction held 4 bases outside the gene matches. CDR3 sequence reads: CASSYGTSPNNEQFF. DNA of the CDR3: TGTGCCAGCAGTTACGGGACTAGCCCTAACAATGAGCAGTTCTTC.

The sample holds a few counts of this clone. The chain combines TRBV5-4 with TRBJ1-6; D gene ambiguous. V lost 4 bases, J lost 10 bases, and 21 bases lay in between. The CDR3 covers 16 residues. CDR1 is SGHNT and CDR2 is YYREEE in the germline V gene (reference sequence). This chain's CDR3 is CASSPTAGRLDSPLHF. The CDR3, as DNA: TGTGCCAGCAGCCCTACTGCGGGCAGGTTGGACTCACCCCTCCACTTT.

The gene calls are TRBV6-5 and TRBJ2-1; 8 bases agree with TRBD2. J gave up 7 bases and V 2 bases, and 1 base lay outside the gene matches. Germline lookup yields CDR1 MNHEY and CDR2 SVGAGI. CDR3 size: 13 residues. The CDR3 loop is CASSYKRENEQFF. CDR3 nucleotides: TGTGCCAGCAGTTACAAGCGGGAGAATGAGCAGTTCTTC.

J is TRBJ1-3 and V is TRBV15, with D unresolved. This CDR3 region has 12 residues. V was clipped by 8 bases and J by 2 bases, with 7 bases between them. The germline gives CDR1 LNHNV, CDR2 YYDKDF (reference sequence). The DNA for the CDR3 is TGTGCCACCTTTCGGCCTGGAAACACCATATATTTT. This sequence encodes CATFRPGNTIYF.

The rearrangement joins TRBV7-6 to TRBJ1-2, with unresolved D. Trimming removed 4 bases from V and 13 bases from J, with 22 bases in between. This CDR3 spans 14 amino acids. Germline V gives CDR1 SGHVS, CDR2 FNYEAQ. The CDR3 nucleotides are TGTGCCAGCAGCTCGGATTGGACGGCGATCGGGCTCACCTTC. Amino acid sequence: CASSSDWTAIGLTF.

This rearrangement joins TRBV10-1 to TRBJ1-1; D unresolved. Germline V CDR1 and CDR2: WNHNN, SYGVQD (reference sequence). CDR3 length: 15 amino acids. The germline V and J ends were trimmed by 0 bases and 5 bases, with 13 bases remaining between them. CDR3 residues: CASSESMGGRTEAFF. The CDR3 DNA reads as TGCGCCAGCAGTGAGTCCATGGGTGGTCGAACTGAAGCTTTCTTT.

The chain recombines TRBV24-1 with TRBJ2-6; D may be TRBD1 (5 bases). This CDR3 spans 16 amino acids. V was trimmed by 5 bases and J by 0 bases, leaving 10 bases between them. Germline CDR1 is KGHDR and CDR2 is SFDVKD. The CDR3 is CATSGGPSSGANVLTF. CDR3 DNA: TGTGCCACCAGTGGGGGCCCGAGCTCTGGGGCCAACGTCCTGACTTTC.

The rearrangement links TRBV25-1 to TRBJ2-5; weak D call: TRBD1 (5 bases). The CDR3 loop spans 16 amino acids. V dropped 2 bases and J dropped 5 bases, with 18 bases sitting between them. Germline V gene lookup returns CDR1 MGHDK and CDR2 SYGVNS. CDR3 protein: CASSERQGLSGETQYF. CDR3 in DNA: TGTGCCAGCAGTGAACGCCAGGGATTGTCTGGGGAGACCCAGTACTTC. Full variable domain (missing parts from reference TRBV25-1 and TRBJ2-5): EADIYQTPRYLVIGTGKKITLECSQTMGHDKMYWYQQDPGMELHLIHYSYGVNSTEKGDLSSESTVSRIRTEHFPLTLESARPSHTSQYLCASSERQGLSGETQYFGPGTRLLVL.

This sequence joins TRBV29-1 and TRBJ2-1; a weak D match, TRBD2 (5 bases). The CDR3 covers 13 residues. Germline CDR1 is SQVTM and CDR2 is ANQGSEA. The V end lost 3 bases, the J end lost 7 bases, and 13 bases lay between the germline ends. DNA for the CDR3: TGCAGCGTTGATATGACTACAAGGAATGAGCAGTTCTTC. Amino acids: CSVDMTTRNEQFF.

This clone was seen only a few times. This chain links TRBV7-2 with TRBJ2-5; no clear D gene. Germline CDR1 SGHTA, CDR2 FQGNSA. The CDR3 sequence is 15 residues long. With 1 base removed from V and 5 bases from J, the gap between germline ends came to 14 bases. CDR3 residues: CASSLGSSRSETQYF. The CDR3 DNA sequence: TGTGCCAGCAGCTTAGGATCCTCCCGCTCGGAGACCCAGTACTTC.

The chain has TRBV30 and TRBJ1-6; D is ambiguous. With 2 bases removed from V and 7 bases from J, the gap between germline ends came to 12 bases. The germline V gene has CDR1 GTSNPN and CDR2 SVGIG (reference sequence). The CDR3 is made up of 14 amino acids. The CDR3 region is CAWSYTGRNSPLHF. The CDR3 coding sequence is TGTGCCTGGAGTTACACCGGGAGGAATTCACCCCTCCACTTT.

The rearrangement uses TRBV29-1 and TRBJ1-2; D is undetermined. The CDR3 is made up of 13 amino acids. Trimming removed 0 bases at V and 0 bases at J, with 5 bases between. Germline V gene lookup returns CDR1 SQVTM and CDR2 ANQGSEA. The CDR3 nucleotides are TGCAGCGTTGAAGATCTAGCTAACTATGGCTACACCTTC. Encoded protein: CSVEDLANYGYTF. Filled out from reference TRBV29-1 and TRBJ1-2, the complete variable domain reads SAVISQKPSRDICQRGTSLTIQCQVDSQVTMMFWYRQQPGQSLTLIATANQGSEATYESGFVIDKFPISRPNLTFSTLTVSNMSPEDSSIYLCSVEDLANYGYTFGSGTRLTVV.

The rearrangement links TRBV30 to TRBJ1-5; weak D call: TRBD1 (5 bases). The CDR3 spans 15 residues. V gave up 1 base and J gave up 6 bases, with 16 bases separating them. Per germline, CDR1 GTSNPN and CDR2 SVGIG (reference sequence). CDR3 sequence reads: CAWSGTSGIAQPQHF. The CDR3 DNA sequence: TGTGCCTGGAGTGGAACTTCAGGGATAGCTCAGCCCCAGCATTTT.

This clone is a singleton in its sample. CDR3 sequence: CASSLESYEQYF. The DNA of the CDR3 is TGTGCCAGCAGCTTAGAAAGTTACGAGCAGTACTTC. The V call is TRBV7-8, the J call TRBJ2-7; unclear D gene. V lost 1 base and J 4 bases, leaving 5 bases between the germline ends. CDR1 is SGHVS, CDR2 FQNEAQ, per germline. The CDR3 consists of 12 residues.

The V call is TRBV7-2, the J call TRBJ1-6, with a possible D match to TRBD1 (6 bases). The CDR3 runs to 13 residues. V lost 5 bases and J 7 bases, leaving 9 bases between the germline ends. Per the germline V gene, CDR1 is SGHTA and CDR2 is FQGNSA. The CDR3 protein is CASSTGQNSPLHF. In DNA form, the CDR3 reads TGTGCCAGCAGCACCGGACAGAATTCACCCCTCCACTTT.

The V call is TRBV11-2, the J call TRBJ1-6; a possible D gene is TRBD1 (5 bases). The germline V gene has CDR1 SGHAT and CDR2 FQNNGV. This CDR3 has 15 amino acids. V lost 5 bases and J 9 bases, leaving 17 bases between the germline ends. CDR3 nucleotide sequence: TGTGCCAGCAGCCCGTTGCGGGGCGAAAGTTCACCCCTCCACTTT. The encoded protein is CASSPLRGESSPLHF.

This chain joins TRBV5-1 and TRBJ1-2, with unresolved D. The CDR3 extends over 15 amino acids. V lost 1 base to trimming and J lost 1 base, with 11 bases between them. CDR1 is SGHRS and CDR2 is YFSETQ in the germline V gene. DNA of the CDR3: TGCGCCAGCAGCTTGAAGTCGGCCGGTAACTATGGCTACACCTTC. Amino acids: CASSLKSAGNYGYTF.

The chain uses TRBV27 and TRBJ2-7; the D is unclear. V lost 4 bases, J lost 4 bases, and 5 bases lay in between. CDR1 and CDR2 from the germline V gene are MNHEY and SMNVEV (reference sequence). This CDR3 contains 11 residues. The chain's CDR3 is CASSSIYEQYF. The CDR3 region has the DNA TGTGCCAGCAGTTCCATATACGAGCAGTACTTC.

This chain uses TRBV6-5 with TRBJ1-6; D is unclear. Germline V gene sequence: CDR1 MNHEY, CDR2 SVGAGI. CDR3 size: 13 residues. Trimming left V 8 bases short and J 7 bases short, with 12 bases between. CDR3 loop: CASAIPGNSPLHF. Here the CDR3 DNA reads TGTGCCAGCGCAATCCCCGGAAATTCACCCCTCCACTTT.